This entry lists 31 T cell receptor beta chains sequenced from one sample in a study of blood T cell repertoires in COVID-19. This table comes from immunoSEQ multiplex PCR, and its TCRdb copy is limited to in-frame clones, with some not included. The sample yields around 230,000 clones, roughly four fifths seen once. Sequencing was carried out using peripheral blood. The source of these receptors is a woman of 80 years or more with acute or convalescent COVID-19.

V and J are TRBV5-1 and TRBJ2-2, with 9 bases that match TRBD2. Trimming removed 0 bases from V and 6 bases from J; junction bases left unmatched: 3. Germline CDR1 and CDR2: SGHRS and YFSETQ. This CDR3 is built from 15 residues. In nucleotides, the CDR3 is TGCGCCAGCAGCTTGGACGGCGGGGGGGCCGGGGAGCTGTTTTTT. This codes for CASSLDGGGAGELFF.

The chain uses TRBV21-1 and TRBJ1-1; TRBD1, the table's D call, lacks a check against the DNA. TRBV21-1 is assigned pseudogene status. The CDR3 extends over 17 amino acids. The CDR3 here is CASSKVSDRIKDTEAFF. The DNA of the CDR3 is TGTGCCAGCAGCAAAGTTTCCGACAGGATAAAGGACACTGAAGCTTTCTTT.

V gene TRBV18 combines with J gene TRBJ2-7, with 8 bases identical to TRBD2. This CDR3 contains 14 residues. Per germline, CDR1 KGHSH and CDR2 LQKENI. Trimming at V came to 6 bases and at J to 6 bases, leaving 10 bases not matched to a gene. CDR3 DNA sequence: TGTGCCAGCTCCCCGGGGGGGGAATCAGTCGAGCAGTACTTC. Protein product: CASSPGGESVEQYF.

On this clone itself: The sample holds other DNA sequences that translate to the same CDR3. The J gene is TRBJ1-5, the V gene TRBV28; 7 bases map to TRBD1. CDR1 is MDHEN and CDR2 is SYDVKM in the germline V gene. The V and J ends lost 6 bases and 0 bases, in that order; junction bases with no gene match: 5. The CDR3 has 15 residues. The CDR3 DNA reads TGTGCCAGCAGCCCCGGGACAGTTAGCAATCAGCCCCAGCATTTT. It translates to CASSPGTVSNQPQHF. Full variable domain (outside the CDR3, taken from reference TRBV28 and TRBJ1-5): DVKVTQSSRYLVKRTGEKVFLECVQDMDHENMFWYRQDPGLGLRLIYFSYDVKMKEKGDIPEGYSVSREKKERFSLILESASTNQTSMYLCASSPGTVSNQPQHFGDGTRLSIL.

The J gene is TRBJ1-1, the V gene TRBV7-9; weak D call: TRBD1 (6 bases). The CDR3 covers 15 residues. The ends were cut back, 2 bases at V and 2 bases at J, with 12 bases in the middle. The germline V gene has CDR1 SEHNR and CDR2 FQNEAQ (reference sequence). The CDR3 here is CASSLNGQLNTEAFF. The CDR3 nucleotides read TGTGCCAGCAGCTTAAATGGACAGCTAAACACTGAAGCTTTCTTT. The full variable domain, completed using reference TRBV7-9 and TRBJ1-1, is DTGVSQNPRHKITKRGQNVTFRCDPISEHNRLYWYRQTLGQGPEFLTYFQNEAQLEKSRLLSDRFSAERPKGSFSTLEIQRTEQGDSAMYLCASSLNGQLNTEAFFGQGTRLTVV.

This clone came up once. The J gene is TRBJ1-2, the V gene TRBV28, with D tentatively TRBD1 (5 bases). Trimming removed 9 bases from V and 5 bases from J, with 16 bases in between. CDR1 and CDR2 from the germline V gene are MDHEN and SYDVKM. The CDR3 is made up of 13 amino acids. Here the CDR3 DNA reads TGTGCCAGTTTTGGGGGGGTTGGTTATGGCTACACCTTC. Translation gives CASFGGVGYGYTF.

The chain has TRBV28 and TRBJ1-6, with a weak D call TRBD1 (5 bases). Trimming removed 4 bases from V and 9 bases from J, with 16 bases in between. Germline V gene sequence: CDR1 MDHEN, CDR2 SYDVKM. There are 15 residues in the CDR3. Here the CDR3 reads CASSSTGPGSSPLHF. In DNA, the CDR3 is TGTGCCAGCAGTTCTACAGGACCCGGGTCTTCACCCCTCCACTTT.

The chain couples TRBV9 to TRBJ2-1, with 9 positions matching TRBD1. CDR1 is SGDLS, CDR2 YYNGEE, per germline. CDR3 length: 15 amino acids. The junction had 6 bases not matched to a gene; V was cut back by 4 bases and J by 4 bases. This CDR3 reads CASSLAGTGYNEQFF. For the CDR3, the DNA is TGTGCCAGCAGCTTAGCCGGGACAGGGTACAATGAGCAGTTCTTC.

The V call is TRBV2, the J call TRBJ2-7; the D gene is possibly TRBD2 (6 bases). The length of the CDR3 is 13 residues. V lost 2 bases, J lost 9 bases, and 14 bases lay in between. Germline V gene data show CDR1 as SNHLY and CDR2 as FYNNEI. CDR3 nucleotide sequence: TGTGCCAGCAGTGAAATGCGGGGTATTGGGCAGTACTTC. It translates to CASSEMRGIGQYF.

V and J are TRBV9 and TRBJ2-1, with 8 nucleotides matching TRBD2. The CDR3 runs 17 residues. Trimming took 0 bases from V and 8 from J; bases not matched to a gene: 13. Germline values: CDR1 SGDLS, CDR2 YYNGEE. The CDR3 coding sequence is TGTGCCAGCAGCGTAGGGTTGGGGCCTAGCGGGTTGGATGAGCAGTTCTTC. This gives the protein CASSVGLGPSGLDEQFF.

The chain is built from TRBV28 and TRBJ1-2; the match to TRBD1 covers 12 bases. CDR3 size: 15 residues. CDR1 is MDHEN, CDR2 SYDVKM, per germline. The junction had 2 bases not matched to a gene; V was cut back by 4 bases and J by 2 bases. The CDR3 loop reads CASSSGQGANYGYTF. The DNA for the CDR3 is TGTGCCAGCAGTTCGGGACAGGGGGCGAACTATGGCTACACCTTC.

The genes are TRBV27 and TRBJ2-3; D not certain. V lost 3 bases, J lost 6 bases, and 13 bases lay in between. This CDR3 spans 14 amino acids. Germline V gene lookup returns CDR1 MNHEY and CDR2 SMNVEV (reference sequence). CDR3 in amino acids: CASSFSGPPDTQYF. For the CDR3, the DNA is TGTGCCAGCAGTTTTAGTGGGCCCCCGGATACGCAGTATTTT.

This chain's CDR3 is CASSGAVAGGYYGYTF. DNA of the CDR3: TGCGCCAGCAGCGGGGCCGTGGCAGGGGGCTACTATGGCTACACCTTC. The chain recombines TRBV5-1 with TRBJ1-2; 8 bases align to TRBD1. Looked up from germline, CDR1 is SGHRS and CDR2 is YFSETQ. The CDR3 runs to 16 residues. The V segment lost 4 bases and the J segment 3 bases; nucleotides outside the gene matches: 11.

CDR3 nucleotides: TGTGCCAGCAGCTTAACAGGGTCGCGGCCCCTCCACTTT. Protein: CASSLTGSRPLHF. The chain carries TRBV11-1 and TRBJ1-6; tentative D call: TRBD1 (6 bases). The CDR3 runs to 13 residues. In germline, CDR1 is SGHAT, CDR2 FQDESV (reference sequence). Trimming cost V 2 bases and J 13 bases, with 12 bases left between them.

This clone was picked up a small number of times. The chain links TRBV29-1 to TRBJ1-1, with TRBD1 as a possible D gene (5 bases). Per the germline V gene, CDR1 is SQVTM and CDR2 is ANQGSEA. This CDR3 spans 15 amino acids. Trimming cost V 4 bases and J 2 bases, with 17 bases left between them. CDR3 nucleotide sequence: TGCAGCGTTGTAGGTCCGGGGGAGGGAAACACTGAAGCTTTCTTT. It encodes CSVVGPGEGNTEAFF.

The gene calls are TRBV7-2 and TRBJ1-1, with D possibly matching TRBD1 (5 bases). Trimming took 6 bases from V and 1 from J, leaving 9 bases between them. This CDR3 has 13 amino acids. Germline V lookup: CDR1 SGHTA, CDR2 FQGNSA. The CDR3 DNA reads TGTGCCAGCAGACTACAGGAGAACACTGAAGCTTTCTTT. Protein product: CASRLQENTEAFF.

This clone has just a few counts. The V and J genes are TRBV6-1 and TRBJ2-1; 8 bases fit TRBD1. The CDR3 has 14 amino acids. Losses at the gene ends were 1 base for V and 4 bases for J; bases not matched to a gene: 0. Germline values: CDR1 MNHNS, CDR2 SASEGT. The CDR3 sequence is CASSEGQGYNEQFF. The CDR3 DNA is TGTGCCAGCAGTGAAGGACAGGGGTACAATGAGCAGTTCTTC.

This clone was counted a few times. The chain employs TRBV5-1 and TRBJ2-7; no firm D call. The CDR3 has 11 amino acids. From germline, CDR1 is SGHRS and CDR2 YFSETQ. Trimming took 3 bases from V and 2 from J, leaving 3 bases between them. CDR3: CASSSTYEQYF. The CDR3 region has the DNA TGCGCCAGCAGCTCCACCTACGAGCAGTACTTC.

The chain links TRBV16 to TRBJ2-1, with 13 bases fitting TRBD2. Trimming at V came to 2 bases and at J to 8 bases, leaving 9 bases not matched to a gene. Germline CDR1 KGHSY, CDR2 FQNENV. The CDR3 length is 17 residues. CDR3 region: CASSQELAGGIPHEQFF. CDR3 bases: TGTGCCAGCAGCCAAGAACTAGCGGGGGGGATCCCTCATGAGCAGTTCTTC.

The chain uses TRBV12-3 or TRBV12-4 and TRBJ1-1; no reliable D call. The CDR3 runs to 13 residues. V was clipped by 5 bases and J by 0 bases, with 7 bases between them. This CDR3 is CASSTTVNTEAFF. The CDR3 DNA reads as TGTGCCAGCAGTACCACAGTGAACACTGAAGCTTTCTTT.

The J gene is TRBJ2-7, the V gene TRBV12-5; a weak D match, TRBD2 (6 bases). This CDR3 has 12 residues. The germline V gene has CDR1 LGHNT and CDR2 FRNRAP. The V gene lost 2 bases and the J gene lost 9 bases, with 11 bases spanning the gap. DNA for the CDR3: TGTGCTAGTGGTTTGTCCGTCGGGGGGCAGTACTTC. Its translation is CASGLSVGGQYF.

The CDR3 region is CTSSQEGRTSESYEQYF. The CDR3 nucleotides are TGCACCAGCAGCCAAGAGGGGCGGACTAGCGAGTCGTACGAGCAGTACTTC. V and J are TRBV1 and TRBJ2-7; no DNA check was done on the table's D call, TRBD2. TRBV1 is shown as a pseudogene. The CDR3 has 17 amino acids.

This rearrangement joins TRBV18 to TRBJ1-3; perhaps TRBD1 as D (6 bases). Germline loops: CDR1 KGHSH, CDR2 LQKENI. V lost 3 bases and J 0 bases, leaving 9 bases between the germline ends. This CDR3 contains 15 residues. The CDR3 nucleotides are TGTGCCAGCTCACCGGGACAAATCTCTGGAAACACCATATATTTT. The encoded protein is CASSPGQISGNTIYF.

This chain joins TRBV11-2 and TRBJ2-3; 9 positions agree with TRBD2. The V gene's germline CDR1 is SGHAT and CDR2 FQNNGV. This CDR3 region has 14 residues. J was trimmed by 7 bases and V by 1 base; bases with no gene match: 3. CDR3 sequence (DNA): TGTGCCAGCAGCTTAGGCCTAGCGGGGTATACGCAGTATTTT. This gives the protein CASSLGLAGYTQYF.

This clone was counted many times. The chain employs TRBV5-6 and TRBJ2-7, with D possibly TRBD2 on 6 matching bases. This CDR3 is built from 14 residues. Trimming took 6 bases from V and 4 from J, leaving 17 bases between them. From germline, CDR1 is SGHDT and CDR2 YYEEEE. This CDR3 reads CASNQELAPYEQYF. CDR3 in DNA: TGTGCCAGCAACCAAGAACTAGCACCGTACGAGCAGTACTTC.

This chain uses TRBV12-5 with TRBJ1-2, with 9 bases fitting TRBD1. CDR1 and CDR2 from the germline V gene are LGHNT and FRNRAP. The CDR3 extends over 13 amino acids. V was pared by 7 bases and J by 4 bases, with 4 bases of the junction left unmatched. The CDR3 bases are TGTGCTAGTGCCCAGGACAGGGGCTATGGCTACACCTTC. It codes for CASAQDRGYGYTF.

J is TRBJ1-1 and V is TRBV2; TRBD1 aligns across 8 bases. This CDR3 is built from 14 residues. V shed 5 bases and J 4 bases; nucleotides not matched to a gene: 6. Germline V gives CDR1 SNHLY, CDR2 FYNNEI. The CDR3 region is CASSSGQGITEAFF. CDR3 DNA sequence: TGTGCCAGCAGTTCTGGACAGGGAATCACTGAAGCTTTCTTT.

V gene TRBV18 combines with J gene TRBJ2-2; possibly TRBD1 for D (6 bases). This CDR3 region has 15 residues. V was cut by 1 base and J by 7 bases, with 13 bases left in between. The germline CDR1 and CDR2 sequences are KGHSH and LQKENI. The CDR3 protein is CASSPLDSGDGELFF. CDR3 nucleotide sequence: TGTGCCAGCTCACCACTGGACAGCGGAGACGGGGAGCTGTTTTTT.

Here the CDR3 reads CASSYSSRSPPNEQFF. In nucleotides, the CDR3 is TGTGCCAGCAGTTACTCGTCTAGAAGTCCCCCCAATGAGCAGTTCTTC. This rearrangement joins TRBV6-6 to TRBJ2-1; D not certain. Per the germline V gene, CDR1 is MNHNY and CDR2 is SVGAGI (reference sequence). The length of the CDR3 is 16 residues. V was trimmed by 0 bases and J by 6 bases, leaving 15 bases between them.

The chain carries TRBV5-6 and TRBJ2-2; D unclear. Deletions cut 6 bases from V and 0 bases from J, with 18 bases between. Germline V gene sequence: CDR1 SGHDT, CDR2 YYEEEE. There are 17 residues in the CDR3. The chain's CDR3 is CASTPDAGYANTGELFF. In DNA, the CDR3 is TGTGCCAGCACCCCAGATGCCGGGTATGCGAACACCGGGGAGCTGTTTTTT.

V and J are TRBV7-9 and TRBJ2-3; no clear D. The V gene's germline CDR1 is SEHNR and CDR2 FQNEAQ (reference sequence). V was trimmed by 0 bases and J by 6 bases, leaving 7 bases between them. The CDR3 has 13 amino acids. In DNA, the CDR3 is TGTGCCAGCAGCTTAGCGCAGGTTGATACGCAGTATTTT. It yields the protein CASSLAQVDTQYF.